The sequence of this T cell receptor beta chain was determined in a study of T-cell reconstitution after alpha-beta-depleted transplantation in children. A TCRbeta library incorporating unique molecular identifiers was prepared. TCRdb reprocessed the PCR reads with MiXCR, giving one entry per CDR3 protein. The sample lists hundreds of thousands of distinct CDR3 sequences, under 15% occurring once. The receptor was isolated from a human donor who donated a stem cell graft to a child with combined immunodeficiency. Sequenced here: PBMCs from the stem cell graft donor, sampled from the stem cell graft.

This CDR3 is CASRPGQGAAQHF. CDR3 DNA: TGTGCCAGCAGACCGGGACAGGGGGCTGCCCAGCATTTT. The rearrangement joins TRBV12-3 or TRBV12-4 to TRBJ1-5, with 12 nucleotides matching TRBD1. The CDR3 contains 13 residues. J was trimmed by 11 bases and V by 6 bases; bases with no gene match: 5.